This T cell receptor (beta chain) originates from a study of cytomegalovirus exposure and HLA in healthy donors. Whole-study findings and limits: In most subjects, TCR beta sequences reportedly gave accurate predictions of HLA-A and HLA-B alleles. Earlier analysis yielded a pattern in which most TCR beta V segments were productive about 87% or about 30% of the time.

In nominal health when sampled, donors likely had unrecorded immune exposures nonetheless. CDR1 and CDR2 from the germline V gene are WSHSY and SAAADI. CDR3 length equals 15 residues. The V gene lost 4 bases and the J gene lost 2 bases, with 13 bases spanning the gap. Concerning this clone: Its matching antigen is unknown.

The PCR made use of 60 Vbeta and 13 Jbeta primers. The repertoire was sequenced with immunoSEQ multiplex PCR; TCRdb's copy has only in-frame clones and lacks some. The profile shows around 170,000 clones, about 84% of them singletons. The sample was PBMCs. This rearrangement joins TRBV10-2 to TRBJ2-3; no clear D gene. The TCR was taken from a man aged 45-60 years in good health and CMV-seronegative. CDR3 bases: TGCGCCAGCAGTGGTCGTCTAGTGAACACAGATACGCAGTATTTT. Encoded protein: CASSGRLVNTDTQYF.